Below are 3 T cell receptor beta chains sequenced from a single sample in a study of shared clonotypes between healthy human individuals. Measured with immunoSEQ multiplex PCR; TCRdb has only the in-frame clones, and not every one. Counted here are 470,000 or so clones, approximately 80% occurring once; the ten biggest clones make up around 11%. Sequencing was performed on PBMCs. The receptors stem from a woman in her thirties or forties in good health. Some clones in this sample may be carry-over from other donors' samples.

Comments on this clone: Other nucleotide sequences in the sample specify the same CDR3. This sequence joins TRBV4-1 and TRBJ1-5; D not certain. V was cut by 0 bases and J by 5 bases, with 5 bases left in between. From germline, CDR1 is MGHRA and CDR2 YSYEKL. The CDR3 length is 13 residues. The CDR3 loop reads CASSQEEDQPQHF. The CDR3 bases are TGCGCCAGCAGCCAAGAAGAGGATCAGCCCCAGCATTTT.

The CDR3 loop reads CASSLGSPTEAFF. The CDR3 DNA is TGTGCCAGCAGCTTAGGGTCCCCCACTGAAGCTTTCTTT. The chain uses TRBV7-2 and TRBJ1-1; D call uncertain. Germline CDR1 is SGHTA and CDR2 is FQGNSA. V gave up 1 base and J gave up 4 bases, with 7 bases separating them. The CDR3 spans 13 residues. Based on the CDR3 plus reference TRBV7-2 and TRBJ1-1, the full variable domain is GAGVSQSPSNKVTEKGKDVELRCDPISGHTALYWYRQSLGQGLEFLIYFQGNSAPDKSGLPSDRFSAERTGGSVSTLTIQRTQQEDSAVYLCASSLGSPTEAFFGQGTRLTVV.

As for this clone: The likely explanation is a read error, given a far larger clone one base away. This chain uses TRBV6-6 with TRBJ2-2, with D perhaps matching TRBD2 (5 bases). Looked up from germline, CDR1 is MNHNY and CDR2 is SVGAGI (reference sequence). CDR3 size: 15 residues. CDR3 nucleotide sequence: TGTGCCAGCAGTTACTCGACGGTGAACACCGGGGAGCCGTTTTTT. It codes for CASSYSTVNTGEPFF.